Listed below are T cell receptor beta chains from one sample, sequenced in a study of blood T cells in healthy people across ages. TCRdb re-derived calls from the 5' RACE reads in MiXCR, one entry per CDR3 protein. The sample has more than 800,000 distinct CDR3 sequences, around 43% seen once. Material for sequencing was blood. Receptors were obtained from a woman aged 55-70 years in good health. Both conserved end residues are part of each CDR3. D genes are given only for firm matches. Part of the rows lack a size; the others show once, few, many or a class for expanded clones.

>TRBV15|NA|NA|TRBJ2-1
CATSRALVQGRNWGEQFF
TGTGCCACCAGCAGAGCCCTGGTGCAGGGACGGAACTGGGGTGAGCAGTTCTTC
>TRBV24-1|NA|NA|TRBJ1-5
CATTGAQPQHF
TGTGCCACCACTGGGGCTCAGCCCCAGCATTTT
>TRBV12-3/TRBV12-4|NA|NA|TRBJ2-3
CASRTSNTQYF
TGTGCCAGCAGGACGAGCAATACGCAGTATTTT
>TRBV20-1|NA|NA|TRBJ2-7
CSAITGTPPYEQYF
TGCAGTGCTATTACCGGGACTCCGCCCTACGAGCAGTACTTC
>TRBV12-5|NA|NA|TRBJ2-3
CASARVSASPSTDTQYF
TGTGCTAGTGCCCGGGTTAGCGCCTCTCCTAGCACAGATACGCAGTATTTT
>TRBV21-1|NA|few|TRBJ2-7
CASSNGTGTQTYEQYF
TGTGCCAGCAGCAACGGGACAGGGACCCAAACCTACGAGCAGTACTTC
>TRBV12-3/TRBV12-4|NA|few|TRBJ2-7
CASTPSGAYEQYF
TGTGCCAGCACCCCCAGCGGAGCCTACGAGCAGTACTTC
>TRBV4-2|NA|few|TRBJ2-1
CASSQELALSYNEQFF
TGTGCCAGCAGCCAAGAGTTAGCGCTCTCCTACAATGAGCAGTTCTTC
>TRBV29-1|TRBD2|many|TRBJ2-5
CSVGEGTQYF
TGCAGCGTTGGGGAGGGGACCCAGTACTTC
>TRBV12-3/TRBV12-4|TRBD1|NA|TRBJ2-7
CASSFAPPGQGAYEQYF
TGTGCCAGCAGTTTTGCTCCACCGGGACAGGGGGCATATGAGCAGTACTTC
>TRBV5-4|TRBD1|few|TRBJ2-1
CASSPRTGYEQFF
TGTGCCAGCAGCCCTCGGACAGGGTATGAGCAGTTCTTC
>TRBV6-2/TRBV6-3|TRBD2|NA|TRBJ2-2
CASSYSGLLTGELFF
TGTGCCAGCAGTTACTCGGGACTATTAACCGGGGAGCTGTTTTTT
>TRBV6-1|NA|few|TRBJ2-1
CASSENPGLGPYNEQFF
TGTGCCAGCAGTGAAAACCCCGGGCTGGGGCCCTACAATGAGCAGTTCTTC
>TRBV27|NA|few|TRBJ2-6
CASSLDWANVLTF
TGTGCCAGCAGTTTGGACTGGGCCAACGTCCTGACTTTC
>TRBV6-6|TRBD1|few|TRBJ1-2
CASRAGGWGPYYGYTF
TGTGCCAGCAGGGCAGGGGGCTGGGGACCTTACTATGGCTACACCTTC
>TRBV29-1|TRBD2|few|TRBJ2-7
CSVTGTSGSYEQYF
TGCAGCGTGACAGGGACTAGCGGGAGCTACGAGCAGTACTTC
>TRBV7-8|NA|NA|TRBJ2-7
CASSLGTESGQYF
TGTGCCAGCAGCTTAGGGACGGAGTCCGGGCAGTACTTC
>TRBV15|TRBD2|few|TRBJ2-5
CATTWASGSQETQYF
TGTGCCACCACATGGGCTAGCGGGAGTCAAGAGACCCAGTACTTC
>TRBV2|TRBD2|NA|TRBJ2-5
CASSEREGGRMNEQYF
TGTGCCAGCAGTGAAAGGGAGGGCGGGAGGATGAATGAGCAGTACTTC
>TRBV5-1|NA|NA|TRBJ2-5
CASRPSSETQYF
TGCGCCAGCAGACCATCGTCGGAGACCCAGTACTTC
>TRBV7-9|NA|NA|TRBJ1-2
CASSLGGISGIYTF
TGTGCCAGCAGCTTAGGGGGGATATCGGGTATCTACACCTTC
>TRBV2|NA|NA|TRBJ1-2
CATTFVGYGYTF
TGTGCCACCACATTCGTGGGGTATGGCTACACCTTC
>TRBV7-2|TRBD2|NA|TRBJ2-3
CASSLGLAGWTDTQYF
TGTGCCAGCAGCTTAGGACTAGCGGGGTGGACAGATACGCAGTATTTT
>TRBV6-6|NA|many|TRBJ2-7
CASSLKVEQYF
TGTGCCAGCAGTTTGAAAGTCGAGCAGTACTTC
>TRBV9|TRBD2|NA|TRBJ2-1
CASSVASGGYEQFF
TGTGCCAGCAGCGTGGCTAGCGGGGGCTACGAGCAGTTCTTC
>TRBV7-9|NA|NA|TRBJ2-1
CASSFSAGNSYNEQFF
TGTGCCAGCAGCTTTTCTGCGGGGAACTCCTACAATGAGCAGTTCTTC
>TRBV20-1|NA|once|TRBJ2-5
CSAPLAGKYNEQYF
TGCAGTGCGCCTCTTGCGGGGAAATACAATGAGCAGTACTTC
>TRBV20-1|NA|NA|TRBJ2-5
CSLSRPPETQYF
TGCAGTCTCTCGCGGCCCCCAGAGACCCAGTACTTC
>TRBV12-3/TRBV12-4|NA|few|TRBJ1-2
CASSLGGRASGYTF
TGTGCCAGCAGTTTAGGGGGGCGGGCCTCGGGCTACACCTTC
>TRBV18|TRBD2|NA|TRBJ2-1
CASSPRTSGRNNEQFF
TGTGCCAGCTCACCACGGACTAGCGGGCGTAATAATGAGCAGTTCTTC
>TRBV3-1|NA|few|TRBJ2-7
CASSPPGRTSYEQYF
TGTGCCAGCAGCCCCCCGGGACGGACGTCCTACGAGCAGTACTTC
>TRBV10-3|TRBD1|NA|TRBJ2-4
CAISDPNRGPAKNIQYF
TGTGCCATCAGTGATCCGAACAGGGGGCCGGCCAAAAACATTCAGTACTTC
>TRBV27|NA|NA|TRBJ1-6
CASSLRDGNSPLHF
TGTGCCAGCAGTTTACGGGACGGAAATTCACCCCTCCACTTT
>TRBV20-1|NA|few|TRBJ1-2
CSAPAAGLSGYTF
TGCAGTGCCCCGGCAGCGGGGCTGAGTGGCTACACCTTC
>TRBV30|TRBD2|NA|TRBJ2-7
CAWSVRTSGSIAYEQYF
TGTGCCTGGAGTGTAAGGACTAGCGGGAGTATTGCGTACGAGCAGTACTTC
>TRBV9|NA|once|TRBJ2-3
CASSVAPVLTDTQYF
TGTGCCAGCAGCGTAGCTCCAGTTCTCACAGATACGCAGTATTTT
>TRBV7-9|NA|few|TRBJ1-2
CASSLARGRPPYDGYTF
TGTGCCAGCAGCTTAGCGAGGGGCCGCCCCCCATATGATGGCTACACCTTC
>TRBV5-1|NA|few|TRBJ1-5
CASSPGFGNQPQHF
TGCGCCAGCAGCCCAGGGTTCGGCAATCAGCCCCAGCATTTT
>TRBV6-6|NA|NA|TRBJ1-5
CASSRGGNNQPQHF
TGTGCCAGCAGTCGCGGGGGGAACAATCAGCCCCAGCATTTT
>TRBV6-5|TRBD2|NA|TRBJ2-7
CASSYSNPAGGPEQYF
TGTGCCAGCAGTTACTCGAACCCAGCGGGAGGCCCCGAGCAGTACTTC
>TRBV11-2|TRBD1|NA|TRBJ1-2
CASSPLDRPRGYTF
TGTGCCAGCAGCCCCCTGGACAGGCCGAGAGGCTACACCTTC
>TRBV24-1|TRBD1|NA|TRBJ2-7
CATSDPTPGQGNHEQYF
TGTGCCACCAGTGATCCCACCCCGGGACAGGGAAACCACGAGCAGTACTTC
>TRBV2|NA|few|TRBJ2-4
CASTGAGRKGIQYF
TGTGCCAGCACAGGGGCAGGGAGAAAGGGGATTCAGTACTTC
>TRBV29-1|NA|NA|TRBJ2-3
CSVVGVGTDTQYF
TGCAGCGTTGTTGGCGTAGGCACAGATACGCAGTATTTT
>TRBV5-6|NA|few|TRBJ2-4
CASSPPGGNIQYF
TGTGCCAGCAGCCCGCCTGGAGGGAACATTCAGTACTTC
>TRBV5-1|TRBD1|NA|TRBJ2-5
CASSLGTGGQTQYF
TGCGCCAGCAGCCTCGGGACAGGCGGTCAGACCCAGTACTTC
>TRBV9|TRBD1|NA|TRBJ2-5
CASSVERLTGNEQYF
TGTGCCAGCAGCGTAGAAAGGTTGACAGGGAATGAGCAGTACTTC
>TRBV7-8|TRBD1|NA|TRBJ2-7
CASSSRTGKFYEQYF
TGTGCCAGCAGCTCCCGGACAGGGAAGTTCTACGAGCAGTACTTC